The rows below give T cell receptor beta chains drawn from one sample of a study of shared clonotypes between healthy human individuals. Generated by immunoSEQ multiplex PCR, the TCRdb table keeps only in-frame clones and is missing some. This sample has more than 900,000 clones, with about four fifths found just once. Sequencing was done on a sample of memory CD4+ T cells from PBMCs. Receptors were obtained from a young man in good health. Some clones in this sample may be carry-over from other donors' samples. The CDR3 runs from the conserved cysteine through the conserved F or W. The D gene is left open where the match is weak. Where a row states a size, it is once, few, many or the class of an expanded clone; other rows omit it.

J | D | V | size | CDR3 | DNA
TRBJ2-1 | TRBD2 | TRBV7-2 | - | CASSPVAGSGQFF | TGTGCCAGCAGCCCGGTAGCGGGATCGGGGCAGTTCTTC
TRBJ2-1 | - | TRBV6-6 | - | CASRNRNEQFF | TGTGCCAGCAGGAATAGGAATGAGCAGTTCTTC
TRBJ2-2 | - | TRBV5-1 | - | CASSLSRAGELFF | TGCGCCAGCAGCTTGTCCAGGGCTGGGGAGCTGTTTTTT
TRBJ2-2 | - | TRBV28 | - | CASGGTADTGELFF | TGTGCCAGCGGAGGGACCGCTGACACCGGGGAGCTGTTTTTT
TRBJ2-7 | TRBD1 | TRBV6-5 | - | CASRFTGGYEQYF | TGTGCCAGCAGGTTCACAGGGGGCTACGAGCAGTACTTC
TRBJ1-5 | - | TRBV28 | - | CASRSDRNQPQHF | TGTGCCAGCAGATCCGACAGGAATCAGCCCCAGCATTTT
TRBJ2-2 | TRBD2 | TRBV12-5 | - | CASGFLAGASTGELFF | TGTGCTAGTGGTTTTCTAGCGGGAGCGAGCACCGGGGAGCTGTTTTTT
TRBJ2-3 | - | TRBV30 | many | CAWSMVSDTQYF | TGTGCCTGGAGTATGGTCTCAGATACGCAGTATTTT
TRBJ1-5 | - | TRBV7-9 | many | CASSLDGRAPQHF | TGTGCCAGCAGCTTAGACGGACGGGCGCCCCAGCATTTT
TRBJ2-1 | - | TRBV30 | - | CAWSVWTPYNEQFF | TGTGCCTGGAGTGTTTGGACTCCATACAATGAGCAGTTCTTC
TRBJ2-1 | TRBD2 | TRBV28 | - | CASSTRSGITYNEQFF | TGTGCCAGCAGTACCCGTAGCGGGATAACCTACAATGAGCAGTTCTTC
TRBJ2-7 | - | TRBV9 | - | CASSVGQGTYEQYF | TGTGCCAGCAGCGTAGGGCAGGGCACCTACGAGCAGTACTTC
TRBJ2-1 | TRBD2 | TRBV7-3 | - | CASSVGLAGVSEQFF | TGTGCCAGCAGCGTCGGACTAGCGGGAGTTAGTGAGCAGTTCTTC
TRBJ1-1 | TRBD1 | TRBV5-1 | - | CASSRRTGANTEAFF | TGCGCCAGCAGCCGACGGACAGGGGCGAACACTGAAGCTTTCTTT
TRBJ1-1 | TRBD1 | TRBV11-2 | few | CASSRDRGGEAFF | TGTGCCAGCAGCCGAGACAGGGGCGGTGAAGCTTTCTTT
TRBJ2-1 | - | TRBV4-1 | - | CASSQLTEQFF | TGCGCCAGCAGCCAATTGACTGAGCAGTTCTTC
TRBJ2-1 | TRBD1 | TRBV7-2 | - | CASSLAVPGQGKGNEQFF | TGTGCCAGCAGCTTAGCTGTACCGGGACAGGGTAAAGGGAATGAGCAGTTCTTC
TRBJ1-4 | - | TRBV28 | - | CASRSTPGGEKLFF | TGTGCCAGCAGATCAACCCCGGGTGGTGAAAAACTGTTTTTT
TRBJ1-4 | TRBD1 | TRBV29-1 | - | CSAQGALNEKLFF | TGCAGCGCTCAGGGGGCGCTGAATGAAAAACTGTTTTTT
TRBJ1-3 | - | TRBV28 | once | CASSLIPRNTIYF | TGTGCCAGCAGTTTAATTCCCCGAAACACCATATATTTT
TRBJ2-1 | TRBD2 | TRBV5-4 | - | CAFQGAGGYNEQFF | TGTGCCTTCCAAGGAGCGGGAGGATACAATGAGCAGTTCTTC
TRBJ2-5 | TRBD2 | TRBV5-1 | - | CASNGLAGTETQYF | TGCGCCAGCAACGGCCTAGCGGGAACAGAGACCCAGTACTTC
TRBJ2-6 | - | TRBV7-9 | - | CASSLERRPLSGANVLTF | TGTGCCAGCAGCTTAGAGAGGCGACCTCTTTCTGGGGCCAACGTCCTGACTTTC
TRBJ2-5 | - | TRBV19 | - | CASSMGRASLGETQYF | TGTGCCAGTAGTATGGGCAGGGCGAGCCTCGGGGAGACCCAGTACTTC
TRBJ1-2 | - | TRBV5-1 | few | CASSLEVRSAQGDGYTF | TGCGCCAGCAGCTTGGAAGTGAGGTCAGCCCAAGGCGATGGCTACACCTTC
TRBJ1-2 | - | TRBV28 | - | CASSLLSPNYGYTF | TGTGCCAGCAGTTTGCTAAGCCCTAACTATGGCTACACCTTC
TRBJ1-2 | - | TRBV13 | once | CASSSGGYGYTF | TGTGCCAGCAGCTCCGGGGGCTATGGCTACACCTTC
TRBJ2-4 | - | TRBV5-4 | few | CASSLAGGENIQYF | TGTGCCAGCAGCTTGGCGGGGGGCGAGAACATTCAGTACTTC
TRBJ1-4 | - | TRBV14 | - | CASSRYRAVNEKLFF | TGTGCCAGCAGCCGTTACAGGGCGGTTAATGAAAAACTGTTTTTT
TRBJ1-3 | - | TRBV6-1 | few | CASSEDPAGNTIYF | TGTGCCAGCAGTGAGGACCCCGCTGGAAACACCATATATTTT
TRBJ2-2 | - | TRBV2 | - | CASSEAGASNTGELFF | TGTGCCAGCAGTGAAGCGGGAGCCTCAAACACCGGGGAGCTGTTTTTT
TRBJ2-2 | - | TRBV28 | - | CASRAGNTGELFF | TGTGCCAGCAGAGCCGGGAACACCGGGGAGCTGTTTTTT
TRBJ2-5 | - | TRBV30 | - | CAWTGTSSETQYF | TGTGCCTGGACAGGCACTAGTTCCGAGACCCAGTACTTC
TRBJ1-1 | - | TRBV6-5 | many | CASSYSTGNTEAFF | TGTGCCAGCAGTTACTCTACAGGGAACACTGAAGCTTTCTTT
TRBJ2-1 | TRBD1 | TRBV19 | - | CASKRDRGYNEQFF | TGTGCCAGTAAAAGGGACAGGGGATACAATGAGCAGTTCTTC
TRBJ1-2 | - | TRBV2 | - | CASRNSASNYGYTF | TGTGCCAGCCGAAACTCGGCGTCGAACTATGGCTACACCTTC
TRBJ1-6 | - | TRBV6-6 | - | CASSSASPLHF | TGTGCCAGCAGTTCTGCTTCACCCCTCCACTTT
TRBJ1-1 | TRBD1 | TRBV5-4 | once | CASSITGGTEAFF | TGTGCCAGCAGCATAACAGGGGGCACTGAAGCTTTCTTT
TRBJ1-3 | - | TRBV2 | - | CASTGVAGNTIYF | TGTGCCAGCACAGGGGTAGCAGGAAACACCATATATTTT
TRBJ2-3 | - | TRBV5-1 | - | CASKADASTDTQYF | TGCGCCAGCAAGGCCGACGCTAGCACAGATACGCAGTATTTT
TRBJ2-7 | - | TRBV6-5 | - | CASKPAAGSYEQYF | TGTGCCAGCAAACCTGCGGCAGGTTCCTACGAGCAGTACTTC
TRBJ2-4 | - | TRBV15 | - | CATSREADTKNIQYF | TGTGCCACCAGCAGAGAAGCGGACACGAAAAACATTCAGTACTTC